This T cell receptor beta chain appears in the sequencing data of a study of T cell responses to AZD1222 COVID-19 vaccine. Sequencing used immunoSEQ multiplex PCR; TCRdb keeps in-frame clones, though not all of them. The sample records 120,000 to 150,000 clones, about 82% being singletons. Germline CDR1 reads SGHDT; CDR2 reads YYEEEE. This CDR3 comprises 14 residues. J lost 5 bases, V lost 3 bases, and 6 bases had no gene match. Source: peripheral blood, taken 28 days after the second AZD1222 dose. The chain recombines TRBV5-6 with TRBJ2-5, with 8 bases lining up with TRBD2. The source is an adult who received the AZD1222 COVID-19 vaccine. The DNA for the CDR3 is TGTGCCAGCAGCTCCAGCGGGGGTCGGGAGACCCAGTACTTC. It yields the protein CASSSSGGRETQYF.